One T cell receptor (beta chain) is described in this entry. Trimming removed 6 bases at V and 9 bases at J, with 15 bases between. Germline-derived CDR1 and CDR2 are SNHLY and FYNNEI. This CDR3 contains 12 residues. The data originate from a study of OX40 agonist ivuxolimab in advanced cancers. Study at large: Ivuxolimab is an agonistic anti-OX40 (CD134) antibody, and patients were treated with it. Participants could have had prior anti-PD-1, anti-PD-L1 or anti-CTLA-4 therapy, and around 40% had some.

Clones were read by immunoSEQ multiplex PCR, and TCRdb kept only the in-frame ones, dropping some. In the table there are about 78,000 clones, 85% to 95% of which are singletons. The chain couples TRBV2 to TRBJ2-7; tentatively, D is TRBD2 (7 bases). The starting material was CD4+ or CD8+ T cells sorted from blood, obtained in a trial of the OX40 agonist ivuxolimab. This TCR came from an adult with an advanced solid tumor such as melanoma, head and neck, liver or kidney cancer. Here the CDR3 DNA reads TGTGCCAGCAGCGGAGGGGGGGCAAGGCAGTACTTC. Encoded protein: CASSGGGARQYF.